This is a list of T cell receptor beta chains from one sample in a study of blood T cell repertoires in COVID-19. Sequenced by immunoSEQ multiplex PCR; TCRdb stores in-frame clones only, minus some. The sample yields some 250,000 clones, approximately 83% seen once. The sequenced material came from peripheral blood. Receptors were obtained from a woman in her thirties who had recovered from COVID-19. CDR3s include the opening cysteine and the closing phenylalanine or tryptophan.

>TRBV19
CASSKTIRETQYF
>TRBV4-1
CASSPLGGPVEAFF
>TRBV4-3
CASSQGVGGEQFF
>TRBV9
CASSTRTGSGNTIYF
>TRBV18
CASSPVDMGMNEKLFF
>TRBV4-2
CASSQVRDRYNEQFF
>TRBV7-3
CASSVFPGGTDTQYF
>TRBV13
CASRPPQGAQNTEAFF
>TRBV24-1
CATSDDRFSSTDTQYF
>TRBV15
CATSRDRGTLDSYEQYF
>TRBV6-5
CASILGIMNTEAFF
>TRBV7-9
CASRVVGETQYF
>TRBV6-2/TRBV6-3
CASSSYGTTYNEQFF
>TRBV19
CASSARRETQYF
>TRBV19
CASSKRGAYNEQFF
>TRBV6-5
CASSQGQGRGYGYTF
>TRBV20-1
CSALAGTEAFF
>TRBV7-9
CASSTRSRVGTDTQYF
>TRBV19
CASSIWDSEAFF
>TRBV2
CASGPEAGERDTQYF
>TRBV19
CASSISQGGEQYF
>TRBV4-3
CASSQDMASSTDTQYF
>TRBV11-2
CASSAAGQGYYEQYF
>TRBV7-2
CASSPDSSGGLPYNEQFF
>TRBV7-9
CASSTEWGGQADTQYF
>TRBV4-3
CASSPTQGRGGEQYF